Below, 12 T cell receptor beta chains from the same sample are listed, as sequenced in a study of T cell responses to AZD1222 COVID-19 vaccine. Assay: immunoSEQ multiplex PCR; the TCRdb copy retains only in-frame clones and omits some. There are 120,000 to 150,000 clones in the sample; 82% occur only once, and around 4.1% lies in the top ten. Material: peripheral blood, obtained on day 0 of MenACWY control vaccination. These TCRs come from an adult in good health.

Of note for this clone: A much larger clonotype is one base distant, so this may be a read error. The chain links TRBV5-1 to TRBJ2-1; D is perhaps TRBD1 (5 bases). Between the trimmed V and J ends, which lost 2 bases and 4 bases, there was a span of 7 bases. The CDR3 loop spans 13 amino acids. Germline CDR1 reads SGHRS; CDR2 reads YFSETQ. The CDR3 region is CASSFRQYNEQFF. The CDR3, as DNA: TGCGCCAGCAGCTTTCGACAGTACAATGAGCAGTTCTTC. The full variable domain, with the rest looked up from reference TRBV5-1 and TRBJ2-1, is KAGVTQTPRYLIKTRGQQVTLSCSPISGHRSVSWYQQTPGQGLQFLFEYFSETQRNKGNFPGRFSGRQFSNSRSEMNVSTLELGDSALYLCASSFRQYNEQFFGPGTRLTVL.

This clone came up many times. V usage is TRBV12-3 or TRBV12-4 and J usage is TRBJ1-5; D remains ambiguous. The length of the CDR3 is 13 residues. V gave up 6 bases and J gave up 3 bases, with 9 bases separating them. The CDR3 nucleotides are TGTGCCAGCAGGACATCTTCCAATCAGCCCCAGCATTTT. This translates into CASRTSSNQPQHF.

The chain employs TRBV19 and TRBJ1-2; D might be TRBD1 (5 bases). CDR1 is LNHDA, CDR2 SQIVND, per germline (reference sequence). This CDR3 spans 13 amino acids. V gave up 7 bases and J gave up 6 bases, with 15 bases separating them. The CDR3 nucleotides are TGTGCCAGTACCTCAGGACGGGGCCATGGCTACACCTTC. Its protein is CASTSGRGHGYTF. The entire variable domain, with the rest obtained from reference TRBV19 and TRBJ1-2, is as follows: DGGITQSPKYLFRKEGQNVTLSCEQNLNHDAMYWYRQDPGQGLRLIYYSQIVNDFQKGDIAEGYSVSREKKESFPLTVTSAQKNPTAFYLCASTSGRGHGYTFGSGTRLTVV.

Turning to this clone: The sample contains more than one DNA sequence encoding this CDR3. The chain links TRBV4-1 to TRBJ2-7; possibly TRBD1 for D (5 bases). This CDR3 has 14 residues. Germline V CDR1 and CDR2: MGHRA, YSYEKL. Trimming stripped 1 base from V and 7 bases from J, with 14 bases between. CDR3 sequence (DNA): TGCGCCAGCAGCCAAGTGGCCAGGGCCGATGAGCAGTACTTC. The encoded protein is CASSQVARADEQYF.

The genes are TRBV11-2 and TRBJ2-3; 7 bases fit TRBD1. The ends lost 4 bases at V and 3 bases at J; junction bases unmatched: 4. Germline V gene lookup returns CDR1 SGHAT and CDR2 FQNNGV. The CDR3 has 14 amino acids. In DNA form, the CDR3 reads TGTGCCAGCAGCTCACAGGACAGGACAGATACGCAGTATTTT. It codes for CASSSQDRTDTQYF.

The J gene is TRBJ1-1, the V gene TRBV27; D might be TRBD1 (6 bases). The CDR3 covers 15 residues. V lost 4 bases and J 0 bases, leaving 12 bases between the germline ends. CDR1 and CDR2 from the germline V gene are MNHEY and SMNVEV (reference sequence). The DNA of the CDR3 is TGTGCCAGCAGTTCTCCCAGGGGTATGAACACTGAAGCTTTCTTT. Its protein product is CASSSPRGMNTEAFF.

The V call is TRBV7-2, the J call TRBJ1-2; 7 bases align to TRBD1. Trimming cost V 5 bases and J 6 bases; bases outside gene matches: 9. This CDR3 is built from 14 residues. CDR1 is SGHTA, CDR2 FQGNSA, per germline. CDR3 in amino acids: CASSPQATGHGYTF. CDR3 sequence (DNA): TGTGCCAGCAGCCCCCAGGCGACAGGGCATGGCTACACCTTC.

The gene calls are TRBV4-2 and TRBJ1-2, with D maybe TRBD1 (5 bases). This CDR3 is built from 16 residues. Trimming removed 0 bases at V and 8 bases at J, with 19 bases between. Germline CDR1 LGHNA, CDR2 YNFKEQ. Written as DNA, the CDR3 is TGTGCCAGCAGCCAAGATCCCCGTACAGGATTGGGAGGCTACACCTTC. It is translated as CASSQDPRTGLGGYTF.

This clone was counted at least ten times. The chain links TRBV4-1 to TRBJ1-2; D gene ambiguous. CDR3 length: 14 amino acids. Trimming took off 0 bases at V and 7 bases at J, with 12 bases between the two ends. Germline CDR1 is MGHRA and CDR2 is YSYEKL. CDR3 residues: CASSQEGFTGGYTF. CDR3 DNA sequence: TGCGCCAGCAGCCAAGAAGGGTTTACTGGTGGCTACACCTTC.

A few counts support this clone. This chain links TRBV2 with TRBJ1-2, with D uncertain. V was pared by 8 bases and J by 7 bases, with 17 bases between. From germline, CDR1 is SNHLY and CDR2 FYNNEI. This CDR3 is 13 amino acids long. The CDR3 sequence is CASRVGSKGGYTF. The CDR3 nucleotides read TGTGCCAGCCGAGTGGGATCGAAGGGTGGCTACACCTTC.

This chain links TRBV6-5 with TRBJ1-4, with 7 bases lining up with TRBD1. J gave up 6 bases and V 0 bases, and 4 bases lay outside the gene matches. The CDR3 spans 15 residues. Per the germline V gene, CDR1 is MNHEY and CDR2 is SVGAGI. DNA of the CDR3: TGTGCCAGCAGTTACTCGAGCAGGGGGGATGAAAAACTGTTTTTT. It translates to CASSYSSRGDEKLFF.

The chain joins TRBV5-1 to TRBJ1-5; D unresolved. CDR3 size: 13 residues. Trimming took 0 bases from V and 5 from J, leaving 6 bases between them. The germline V gene encodes CDR1 SGHRS and CDR2 YFSETQ. The CDR3 sequence: CASSLDRDQPQHF. The CDR3 nucleotides are TGCGCCAGCAGCTTGGATAGGGATCAGCCCCAGCATTTT.